These 28 T cell receptor beta chains originate from one sample sequenced in a study of response to subunit inactivated influenza vaccine. TCRdb re-analysed the RT-PCR reads in MiXCR, keeping a single row per CDR3 protein. The sample has 450,000 to 500,000 distinct CDR3 sequences, 9.5% to 12% seen once. The sample consisted of PBMCs from blood, taken 40 to 50 days after vaccination. These receptors were collected from a man aged 45-65 years who received an inactivated influenza vaccine.

The V call is TRBV20-1, the J call TRBJ2-7; D is unresolved. In germline, CDR1 is DFQATT, CDR2 SNEGSKA (reference sequence). V lost 0 bases and J 13 bases, leaving 19 bases between the germline ends. The CDR3 contains 13 residues. Here the CDR3 reads CSARDPKALRGYF. As DNA, the CDR3 is TGCAGTGCTAGAGATCCCAAGGCCTTACGAGGCTACTTC.

V gene TRBV4-2 combines with J gene TRBJ2-7; D is ambiguous. Germline CDR1 is LGHNA and CDR2 is YNFKEQ. CDR3 length: 15 residues. Trimming pared 4 bases from V and 5 bases from J, leaving 18 bases between. In DNA, the CDR3 is TGTGCCAGCAGCCGAGAGACTGCCGTAAGCAACGAGCAGTACTTC. Translated: CASSRETAVSNEQYF.

This clonotype was picked up a small number of times. The chain recombines TRBV16 with TRBJ2-7, with D perhaps TRBD1 or TRBD2 (6 bases each). The germline V and J ends were trimmed by 8 bases and 0 bases, with 14 bases remaining between them. The length of the CDR3 is 14 residues. Germline values: CDR1 KGHSY, CDR2 FQNENV. The CDR3 region is CASSQGLSSYEQYF. CDR3 DNA sequence: TGTGCCAGCTCACAGGGACTGAGCTCCTACGAGCAGTACTTC.

The gene calls are TRBV29-1 and TRBJ2-1; no definite D call. Deletions cut 7 bases from V and 16 bases from J, with 20 bases between. CDR1 is SQVTM and CDR2 is ANQGSEA in the germline V gene. The CDR3 extends over 11 amino acids. The CDR3 protein is CSGRRDSLNFF. The DNA of the CDR3 is TGCAGCGGACGCCGTGACTCCCTGAACTTCTTC.

This chain connects TRBV18 to TRBJ1-2; D is uncertain. Per germline, CDR1 KGHSH and CDR2 LQKENI. V lost 1 base to trimming and J lost 8 bases, with 14 bases between them. CDR3 size: 14 residues. The CDR3: CASSPLLRVGGYTF. The CDR3 nucleotides read TGTGCCAGCTCACCACTTTTGCGGGTAGGCGGCTACACCTTC.

This clonotype was found many times. The chain recombines TRBV29-1 with TRBJ2-5; D perhaps matches TRBD1 (5 bases). V was shortened by 3 bases and J by 2 bases, with 10 bases between the two germline ends. Looked up from germline, CDR1 is SQVTM and CDR2 is ANQGSEA. This CDR3 has 13 amino acids. The CDR3 reads CSVEVRQQETQYF. CDR3 in DNA: TGCAGCGTTGAGGTTCGACAGCAAGAGACCCAGTACTTC.

This chain links TRBV4-1 with TRBJ2-2; D is uncertain. Germline CDR1 is MGHRA and CDR2 is YSYEKL. The length of the CDR3 is 14 residues. V dropped 0 bases and J dropped 5 bases, with 7 bases sitting between them. The CDR3 DNA sequence: TGCGCCAGCAGCCAAGAAGGGATGACCGGGGAGCTGTTTTTT. Translation gives CASSQEGMTGELFF.

This clonotype was seen only a few times. The chain employs TRBV10-3 and TRBJ2-1; 9 nucleotides match TRBD2. V lost 6 bases and J lost 6; bases outside the gene matches: 12. This CDR3 has 16 residues. Germline V gene sequence: CDR1 ENHRY, CDR2 SYGVKD. Here the CDR3 reads CAISTLAGEAGNEQFF. The CDR3 coding sequence is TGTGCCATCAGCACTTTAGCGGGAGAGGCTGGCAATGAGCAGTTCTTC.

The chain uses TRBV5-6 and TRBJ2-3, with D unclear. CDR1 and CDR2 from the germline V gene are SGHDT and YYEEEE. CDR3 size: 16 residues. With 0 bases removed from V and 1 base from J, the gap between germline ends came to 12 bases. The CDR3 region has the DNA TGTGCCAGCAGCTTGGTATACTCACTCGGCACAGATACGCAGTATTTT. Its protein is CASSLVYSLGTDTQYF.

This clonotype appeared a few times. One junction end does not reproduce the germline sequence, and a read error may be involved. The V and J genes are TRBV5-1 and TRBJ2-5; 8 bases match TRBD1. Germline assignment: CDR1 SGHRS and CDR2 YFSETQ. The CDR3 has 15 residues. The CDR3 protein is CASSLDGQGRETQYF. CDR3 DNA sequence: TGCGCCAGCAGTTTGGACGGACAGGGACGGGAGACCCAGTACTTC.

This clonotype has more than one count but fewer than ten. J is TRBJ1-2 and V is TRBV20-1, with 7 bases lining up with TRBD1. The germline gives CDR1 DFQATT, CDR2 SNEGSKA (reference sequence). CDR3 length equals 13 residues. V gave up 6 bases and J gave up 6 bases; unmatched junction bases: 10. The CDR3 sequence is CSAAGDSRNGYTF. The CDR3, as DNA: TGCAGTGCGGCTGGGGACAGTAGGAATGGCTACACCTTC.

This clonotype was picked up many times. The gene calls are TRBV7-9 and TRBJ2-7; 11 nucleotides agree with TRBD1. Losses at the gene ends were 5 bases for V and 3 bases for J; bases not matched to a gene: 6. The germline V gene has CDR1 SEHNR and CDR2 FQNEAQ (reference sequence). The CDR3 loop spans 15 amino acids. The CDR3, as DNA: TGTGCCAGCAGCCCAGGACAGGGGGCGGTCTACGAGCAGTACTTC. The encoded protein is CASSPGQGAVYEQYF.

The V call is TRBV20-1, the J call TRBJ2-7; weak D call: TRBD1 (5 bases). V lost 0 bases and J 2 bases, leaving 8 bases between the germline ends. Germline values: CDR1 DFQATT, CDR2 SNEGSKA (reference sequence). The CDR3 spans 13 residues. The CDR3 spells CSARDQGTYEQYF. The CDR3 region has the DNA TGCAGTGCTAGAGATCAGGGTACCTACGAGCAGTACTTC.

This clonotype has only a few counts. J is TRBJ2-1 and V is TRBV20-1, with D tentatively TRBD2 (5 bases). Germline V gives CDR1 DFQATT, CDR2 SNEGSKA (reference sequence). Trimming removed 6 bases from V and 7 bases from J, with 19 bases in between. The CDR3 length is 14 residues. CDR3 in amino acids: CSAIPGSTGNEQFF. CDR3 DNA sequence: TGCAGTGCAATTCCGGGATCCACGGGGAATGAGCAGTTCTTC.

CDR3 nucleotide sequence: TGTGCCAGCAGCTTGACAGGGGGCGTTGATACGCAGTATTTT. Translated: CASSLTGGVDTQYF. The rearrangement joins TRBV7-7 to TRBJ2-3; the match to TRBD1 covers 10 bases. V lost 3 bases to trimming and J lost 6 bases; unmatched junction nucleotides: 3. CDR1 is SSHAT, CDR2 FNYEAQ, per germline (reference sequence). The CDR3 contains 14 residues.

The chain joins TRBV7-8 to TRBJ1-1; TRBD1 is a possible D gene (5 bases). The CDR3 runs 16 residues. The V and J ends lost 5 bases and 3 bases respectively, with 19 bases between them. Germline CDR1 is SGHVS and CDR2 is FQNEAQ. In nucleotides, the CDR3 is TGTGCCAGCAGCAAAACGGGGTGGGGAGGGGACACTGAAGCTTTCTTT. Protein product: CASSKTGWGGDTEAFF.

This clonotype was picked up a small number of times. V is TRBV5-1 and J is TRBJ2-7; D unresolved. Germline loops: CDR1 SGHRS, CDR2 YFSETQ. The CDR3 is 13 amino acids. Between the trimmed V and J ends, which lost 3 bases and 3 bases, there was a span of 10 bases. CDR3 residues: CASSYDGFYEQYF. CDR3 bases: TGCGCCAGCAGCTATGACGGTTTCTACGAGCAGTACTTC.

At least ten counts were recorded for this clonotype. This chain joins TRBV7-2 and TRBJ1-3, with 7 positions matching TRBD1. The V gene's germline CDR1 is SGHTA and CDR2 FQGNSA. J was trimmed by 4 bases and V by 3 bases; bases with no gene match: 3. CDR3 size: 14 residues. The CDR3 region is CASSFTGVGNTIYF. DNA for the CDR3: TGTGCCAGCAGCTTCACAGGGGTAGGAAACACCATATATTTT.

The sample holds a few counts of this clonotype. The gene calls are TRBV29-1 and TRBJ2-7; D call uncertain. Germline values: CDR1 SQVTM, CDR2 ANQGSEA. The CDR3 loop spans 16 amino acids. V shed 1 base and J shed 9 bases, with 25 bases lying between them. The DNA of the CDR3 is TGCAGCGTTGAAGTTGCGCAGGCGAATCTCTTACGAGGGCAGTACTTC. Amino acids: CSVEVAQANLLRGQYF.

This clonotype was recorded at least ten times. V and J are TRBV29-1 and TRBJ1-4, with D possibly TRBD1 on 6 matching bases. Germline CDR1 SQVTM, CDR2 ANQGSEA. Trimming shortened V by 7 bases and J by 4 bases, and 13 bases separated the two germline ends. CDR3 size: 13 residues. DNA of the CDR3: TGCAGCGCCGGGGACAACTTTAATGAAAAACTGTTTTTT. This sequence encodes CSAGDNFNEKLFF.

This clonotype occurred a few times. This chain joins TRBV10-3 and TRBJ1-1; D is possibly TRBD1 (6 bases). The CDR3 loop spans 15 amino acids. The V gene lost 9 bases and the J gene lost 0 bases, with 17 bases spanning the gap. Germline assignment: CDR1 ENHRY and CDR2 SYGVKD. The DNA for the CDR3 is TGTGCCATTCGGATGTCCGGACAGATGAACACTGAAGCTTTCTTT. Residues: CAIRMSGQMNTEAFF.

A few counts support this clonotype. The chain carries TRBV7-2 and TRBJ1-1; D unclear. Trimming stripped 1 base from V and 4 bases from J, with 7 bases between. CDR3 size: 13 residues. Per the germline V gene, CDR1 is SGHTA and CDR2 is FQGNSA. CDR3 in DNA: TGTGCCAGCAGCTTAGAACAGATCACTGAAGCTTTCTTT. Translating gives CASSLEQITEAFF.

This clonotype turned up a few times. J is TRBJ2-1 and V is TRBV7-9, with 10 bases matching TRBD2. CDR3 length: 16 residues. Unmatched junction bases numbered 7, after V lost 4 bases and J lost 4 bases. CDR1 is SEHNR, CDR2 FQNEAQ, per germline (reference sequence). For the CDR3, the DNA is TGTGCCAGCAGCTCTTCTCGGACTAGCGGTTACAATGAGCAGTTCTTC. Translated, it gives CASSSSRTSGYNEQFF.

V gene TRBV18 combines with J gene TRBJ2-1, with TRBD2 as a possible D gene (6 bases). The CDR3 is made up of 15 amino acids. Trimming pared 3 bases from V and 4 bases from J, leaving 13 bases between. Germline CDR1 reads KGHSH; CDR2 reads LQKENI. The DNA for the CDR3 is TGTGCCAGCTCACCGACTAGAACCTCTTACAATGAGCAGTTCTTC. This gives the protein CASSPTRTSYNEQFF.

A few counts support this clonotype. The chain links TRBV4-3 to TRBJ2-1, with TRBD1 matching over 9 bases. The CDR3 length is 14 residues. The V and J ends lost 6 bases and 4 bases, in that order; junction bases with no gene match: 4. Germline V gives CDR1 LGHNA, CDR2 YSLEER. CDR3 amino acids: CASSHGQGYNEQFF. CDR3 nucleotides: TGCGCCAGCAGTCACGGACAGGGGTACAATGAGCAGTTCTTC.

There are a few counts of this clonotype. The chain employs TRBV28 and TRBJ2-7, with 9 bases that match TRBD1. CDR1 MDHEN and CDR2 SYDVKM come from the germline V gene. Unmatched junction bases numbered 11, after V lost 5 bases and J lost 0 bases. The CDR3 is 17 amino acids. DNA of the CDR3: TGTGCCAGCAGTCCAAACGGACAGGGGCCGAGCTCCTACGAGCAGTACTTC. Translation gives CASSPNGQGPSSYEQYF.

The chain has TRBV16 and TRBJ2-5; 7 bases fit TRBD2. Germline V gene data show CDR1 as KGHSY and CDR2 as FQNENV. This CDR3 comprises 16 residues. The V and J ends lost 0 bases and 5 bases, in that order; junction bases with no gene match: 9. CDR3 loop: CASSQSRSLAAETQYF. CDR3 nucleotide sequence: TGTGCCAGCAGCCAATCGAGGTCCCTAGCGGCTGAGACCCAGTACTTC.

There are many counts of this clonotype. The chain links TRBV5-6 to TRBJ2-7, with a weak D call TRBD1 (6 bases). Germline CDR1 reads SGHDT; CDR2 reads YYEEEE. The CDR3 spans 15 residues. The V gene lost 6 bases and the J gene lost 2 bases, with 18 bases spanning the gap. CDR3 sequence: CASTNRDGATYEQYF. CDR3 in DNA: TGTGCCAGCACCAACAGGGACGGAGCGACCTACGAGCAGTACTTC.